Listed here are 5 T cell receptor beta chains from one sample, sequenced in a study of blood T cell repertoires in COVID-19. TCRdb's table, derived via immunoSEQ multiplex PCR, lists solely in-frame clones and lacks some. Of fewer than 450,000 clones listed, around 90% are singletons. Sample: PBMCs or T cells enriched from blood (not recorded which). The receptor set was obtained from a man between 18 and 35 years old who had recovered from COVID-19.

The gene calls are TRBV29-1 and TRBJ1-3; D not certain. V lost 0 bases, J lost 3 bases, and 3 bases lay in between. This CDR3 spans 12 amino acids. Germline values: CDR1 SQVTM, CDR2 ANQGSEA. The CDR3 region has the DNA TGCAGCGTTGAAGATCTTGGAAACACCATATATTTT. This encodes CSVEDLGNTIYF.

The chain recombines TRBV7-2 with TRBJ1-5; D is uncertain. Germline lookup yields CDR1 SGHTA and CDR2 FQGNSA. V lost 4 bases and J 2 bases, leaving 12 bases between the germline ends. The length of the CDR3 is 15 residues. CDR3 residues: CASSWVSQGNQPQHF. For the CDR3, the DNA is TGTGCCAGCAGCTGGGTTAGTCAGGGCAATCAGCCCCAGCATTTT. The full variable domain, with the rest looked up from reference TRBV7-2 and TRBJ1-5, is GAGVSQSPSNKVTEKGKDVELRCDPISGHTALYWYRQSLGQGLEFLIYFQGNSAPDKSGLPSDRFSAERTGGSVSTLTIQRTQQEDSAVYLCASSWVSQGNQPQHFGDGTRLSIL.

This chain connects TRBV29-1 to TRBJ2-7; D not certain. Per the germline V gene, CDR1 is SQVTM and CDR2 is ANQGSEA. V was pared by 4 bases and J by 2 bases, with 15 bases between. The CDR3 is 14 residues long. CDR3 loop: CSVVPLAETYEQYF. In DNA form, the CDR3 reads TGCAGCGTTGTACCTTTGGCCGAAACCTACGAGCAGTACTTC.

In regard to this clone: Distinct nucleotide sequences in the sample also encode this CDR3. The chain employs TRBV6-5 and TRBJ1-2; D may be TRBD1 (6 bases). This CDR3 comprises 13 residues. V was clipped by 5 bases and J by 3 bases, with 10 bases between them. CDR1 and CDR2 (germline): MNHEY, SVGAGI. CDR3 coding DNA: TGTGCCAGCAGTCTAGGGGGTGACTATGGCTACACCTTC. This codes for CASSLGGDYGYTF.

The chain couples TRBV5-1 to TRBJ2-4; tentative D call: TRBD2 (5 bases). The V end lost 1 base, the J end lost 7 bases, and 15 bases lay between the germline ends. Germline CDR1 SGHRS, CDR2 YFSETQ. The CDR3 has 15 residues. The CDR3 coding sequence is TGCGCCAGCAGCTTGATCGGGGAGAGATGGAACATTCAGTACTTC. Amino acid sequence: CASSLIGERWNIQYF.